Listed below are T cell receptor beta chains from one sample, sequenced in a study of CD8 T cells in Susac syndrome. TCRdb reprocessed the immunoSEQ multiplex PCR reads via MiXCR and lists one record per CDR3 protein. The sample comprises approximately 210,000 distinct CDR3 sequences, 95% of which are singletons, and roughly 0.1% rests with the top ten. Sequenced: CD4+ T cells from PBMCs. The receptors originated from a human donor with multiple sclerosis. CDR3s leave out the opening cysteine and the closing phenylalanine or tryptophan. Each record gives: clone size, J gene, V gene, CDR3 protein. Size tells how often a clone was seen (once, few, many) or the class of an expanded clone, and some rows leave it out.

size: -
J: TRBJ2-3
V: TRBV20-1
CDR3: SARDPRGTDTQY

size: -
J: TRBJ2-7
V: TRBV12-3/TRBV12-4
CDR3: ASSLISGRAHEQY

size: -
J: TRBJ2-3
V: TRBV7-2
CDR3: ASSPSSGKFADTQY

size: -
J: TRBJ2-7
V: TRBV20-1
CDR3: SARDRTAQY

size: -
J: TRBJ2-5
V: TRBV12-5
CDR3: AAAATASGTQY

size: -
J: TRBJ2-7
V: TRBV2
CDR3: ASGDSKTYEQY

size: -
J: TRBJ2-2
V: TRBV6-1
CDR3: ASRVPDRGRNTGELF

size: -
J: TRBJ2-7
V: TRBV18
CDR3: ASSRDEGLGSSYEQY

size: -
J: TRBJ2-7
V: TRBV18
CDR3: ASSPPRTSYEQY

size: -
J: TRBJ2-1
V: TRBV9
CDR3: ASSAHIYNEQF

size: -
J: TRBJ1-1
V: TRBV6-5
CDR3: ASRVEVNTEAF

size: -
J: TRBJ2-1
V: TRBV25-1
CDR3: ASSDPGPKSNEQF

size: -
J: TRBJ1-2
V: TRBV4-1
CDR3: ASSPRMTGQMDYGYT

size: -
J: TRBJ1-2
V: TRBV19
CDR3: ASRINFRVNYGYT

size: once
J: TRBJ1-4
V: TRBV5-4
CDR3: ASSLGQINEKLF

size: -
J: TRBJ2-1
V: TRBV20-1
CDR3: SAWVAGGHNEQF

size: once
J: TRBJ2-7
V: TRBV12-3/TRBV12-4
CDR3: ASSRPGQGTYEQY

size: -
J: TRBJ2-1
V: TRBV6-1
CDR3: ASSKDQTRNEQF

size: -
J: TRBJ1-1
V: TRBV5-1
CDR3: ASSLGQLNAEAF

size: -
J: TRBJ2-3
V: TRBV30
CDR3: AWASGLANTQY

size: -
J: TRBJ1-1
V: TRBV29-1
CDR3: SVRNAEAF

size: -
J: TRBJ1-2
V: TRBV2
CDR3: ASSGPGQVYGYT

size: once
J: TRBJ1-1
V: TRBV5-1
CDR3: ASRNLGTEAF

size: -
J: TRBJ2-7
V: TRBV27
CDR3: ASSLSSIPLYEQY

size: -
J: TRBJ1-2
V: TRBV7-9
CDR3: ASSSWGDYGYT

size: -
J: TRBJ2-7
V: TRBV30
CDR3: AWSRGQPTYEQY

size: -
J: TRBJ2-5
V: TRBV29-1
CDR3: SARGNQETQY